Listed below are T cell receptor beta chains from one sample, sequenced in a study of T cell responses to AZD1222 COVID-19 vaccine. Some clones are missing from TCRdb's copy, which holds only in-frame ones; the method was immunoSEQ multiplex PCR. The table shows about 130,000 clones, with 93% occurring only once. The sample consisted of peripheral blood, taken on day 0 of AZD1222 vaccination. The receptors here all came from an adult in good health. Each CDR3 is given with its conserved first and last residue. The order of the fields is D gene, clone size, V gene, J gene, CDR3 protein, CDR3 DNA. A D gene is named only where the DNA matches it firmly. Not all rows give a size; the values are once, few, many and, for expanded clones, a class.

.	.	TRBV2	TRBJ1-5	CASSGEANSNQPQHF	TGTGCCAGCAGTGGAGAGGCAAATAGCAATCAGCCCCAGCATTTT
.	.	TRBV19	TRBJ1-1	CASSWQGPSGTEAFF	TGTGCCAGTAGTTGGCAGGGCCCCTCGGGCACTGAAGCTTTCTTT
TRBD1	.	TRBV27	TRBJ1-5	CASSLTGVSNQPQHF	TGTGCCAGCAGCCTGACAGGGGTTAGCAATCAGCCCCAGCATTTT
TRBD1	.	TRBV3-1/TRBV3-2	TRBJ2-7	CASTDRGAYEQYF	TGTGCCAGCACAGACAGGGGGGCCTACGAGCAGTACTTC
.	few	TRBV30	TRBJ1-2	CAQTGGGSGYTF	TGTGCCCAAACGGGTGGGGGAAGTGGCTACACCTTC
.	few	TRBV19	TRBJ1-1	CASRALNRDITEAFF	TGTGCCAGTAGAGCCCTTAACAGGGACATCACTGAAGCTTTCTTT
TRBD1	.	TRBV19	TRBJ1-2	CASSVGQHYGYTF	TGTGCCAGTAGTGTGGGACAGCACTATGGCTACACCTTC
.	.	TRBV7-2	TRBJ1-2	CASSLDSNYGYTF	TGTGCCAGCAGCTTAGACAGCAACTATGGCTACACCTTC
.	.	TRBV28	TRBJ1-2	CATRTVIGPNYGYTF	TGTGCCACTCGGACAGTCATCGGCCCTAACTATGGCTACACCTTC
.	once	TRBV19	TRBJ1-1	CASSDTGTLVEAFF	TGTGCCAGTAGTGATACCGGGACTCTTGTGGAAGCTTTCTTT
TRBD2	.	TRBV5-1	TRBJ2-1	CASSLMGSGSTHNEQFF	TGCGCCAGCAGCTTGATGGGTAGCGGGAGCACCCACAATGAGCAGTTCTTC
.	.	TRBV19	TRBJ1-4	CASSLPGRDEKLFF	TGTGCCAGTAGTCTCCCCGGCAGGGACGAAAAACTGTTTTTT
TRBD2	few	TRBV5-4	TRBJ2-7	CASTRTGTSGRESYEQYF	TGTGCCAGCACGCGGACCGGGACTAGCGGGAGGGAAAGCTACGAGCAGTACTTC
.	.	TRBV5-5	TRBJ1-1	CASSLASREGTEAFF	TGTGCCAGCAGCTTGGCCTCTAGGGAGGGGACTGAAGCTTTCTTT
.	.	TRBV7-2	TRBJ1-2	CASSLAKGYGYTF	TGTGCCAGCAGCTTAGCAAAGGGCTATGGCTACACCTTC
TRBD1	.	TRBV30	TRBJ1-2	CAWSPLQTGFYGYTF	TGTGCCTGGAGCCCCCTTCAGACAGGGTTCTATGGCTACACCTTC
TRBD2	once	TRBV28	TRBJ2-1	CASSTGLAGAGEQFF	TGTGCCAGCAGTACGGGACTAGCGGGAGCTGGCGAGCAGTTCTTC
.	.	TRBV18	TRBJ1-3	CASSPGPGNTIYF	TGTGCCAGCTCACCAGGGCCTGGAAACACCATATATTTT
TRBD1	.	TRBV3-1/TRBV3-2	TRBJ1-4	CASSQGQGAGDEKLFF	TGTGCCAGCAGCCAAGGACAGGGAGCGGGGGATGAAAAACTGTTTTTT
.	once	TRBV7-3	TRBJ2-7	CASSFDSSHHEQYF	TGTGCCAGCAGCTTCGACAGTTCCCACCACGAGCAGTACTTC
.	.	TRBV7-9	TRBJ1-2	CASSLDIGSAGYTF	TGTGCCAGCAGCTTAGACATCGGGTCAGCAGGCTACACCTTC
.	once	TRBV27	TRBJ1-5	CATSLGGGGNQPQHF	TGTGCCACAAGTTTGGGAGGGGGAGGCAATCAGCCCCAGCATTTT
TRBD2	once	TRBV11-2	TRBJ2-3	CASSPTGGSDIDTQYF	TGTGCCAGCAGCCCCACGGGCGGGAGCGATATAGATACGCAGTATTTT
.	once	TRBV5-6	TRBJ2-7	CASSKNREVVSEQYF	TGTGCCAGCAGTAAAAACAGGGAGGTTGTGTCCGAGCAGTACTTC
.	.	TRBV15	TRBJ1-6	CATSILRANSPLHF	TGTGCCACCAGCATATTGAGGGCGAATTCACCCCTCCACTTT
.	.	TRBV9	TRBJ1-3	CASSVDEGMGNTIYF	TGTGCCAGCAGCGTAGATGAGGGGATGGGTAACACCATATATTTT
TRBD1	.	TRBV16	TRBJ1-3	CASSQSAQPQGFSGNTIYF	TGTGCCAGCAGCCAATCCGCCCAACCACAGGGGTTCTCTGGAAACACCATATATTTT
.	.	TRBV7-8	TRBJ2-1	CASIPPGGDEQFF	TGTGCCAGCATCCCCCCCGGGGGTGATGAGCAGTTCTTC
.	once	TRBV7-8	TRBJ1-4	CASSEWATNEKLFF	TGTGCCAGCAGCGAGTGGGCAACTAATGAAAAACTGTTTTTT
TRBD2	once	TRBV19	TRBJ2-1	CASSFASGRASYEQFF	TGTGCCAGTAGTTTTGCTAGCGGGAGGGCCTCGTATGAGCAGTTCTTC
.	.	TRBV7-2	TRBJ2-7	CASSLVATTYEQYF	TGTGCCAGCAGCTTAGTTGCCACCACCTACGAGCAGTACTTC
.	.	TRBV5-4	TRBJ2-5	CASSSAGYQETQYF	TGTGCCAGCAGCTCCGCGGGGTACCAAGAGACCCAGTACTTC
.	.	TRBV21-1	TRBJ1-5	CAGVSRDKQYEDSNQPQHF	TGTGCCGGCGTTTCTAGGGACAAGCAATACGAGGATAGCAATCAGCCCCAGCATTTT
.	few	TRBV10-3	TRBJ2-2	CAISEWQPLGELFF	TGTGCCATCAGTGAATGGCAGCCCCTCGGCGAGCTGTTTTTT
TRBD1	.	TRBV6-5	TRBJ1-1	CASRQGAGTEAFF	TGTGCCAGCCGACAGGGGGCAGGCACTGAAGCTTTCTTT
.	few	TRBV28	TRBJ1-2	CASSLRGYGYTF	TGTGCCAGCAGTTTAAGGGGGTATGGCTACACCTTC
TRBD1	few	TRBV28	TRBJ1-5	CASTDRGQGSNQPQHF	TGTGCCAGCACTGACAGGGGGCAAGGGAGCAATCAGCCCCAGCATTTT
.	.	TRBV19	TRBJ1-2	CASSIASQSNYGYTF	TGTGCCAGTAGTATCGCCTCTCAGAGTAACTATGGCTACACCTTC
.	.	TRBV2	TRBJ2-1	CASSEEGFTNEQFF	TGTGCCAGCAGTGAAGAAGGGTTCACGAATGAGCAGTTCTTC
.	.	TRBV20-1	TRBJ1-2	CSAPRGPKHAF	TGCAGTGCTCCCCGAGGCCCGAAGCACGCCTTC
.	.	TRBV28	TRBJ1-1	CACSSYGGNTEAFF	TGTGCCTGCAGTTCGTACGGCGGAAACACTGAAGCTTTCTTT
.	once	TRBV21-1	TRBJ1-4	CASSTSAPRGCGEKLFF	TGTGCCAGCAGTACATCCGCCCCTCGGGGGTGCGGTGAAAAACTGTTTTTT
.	.	TRBV2	TRBJ1-5	CASSDARPRNQPQHF	TGTGCCAGCAGTGACGCCAGACCCCGCAATCAGCCCCAGCATTTT
.	.	TRBV28	TRBJ1-2	CASSLTGSYGYTF	TGTGCCAGCAGTTTAACAGGTAGCTATGGCTACACCTTC
TRBD1	.	TRBV28	TRBJ2-3	CASNRGYTQYF	TGTGCCAGCAACAGGGGCTATACGCAGTATTTT
.	.	TRBV15	TRBJ1-2	CATSGVGRYGYTF	TGTGCCACCAGCGGGGTTGGCCGCTATGGCTACACCTTC